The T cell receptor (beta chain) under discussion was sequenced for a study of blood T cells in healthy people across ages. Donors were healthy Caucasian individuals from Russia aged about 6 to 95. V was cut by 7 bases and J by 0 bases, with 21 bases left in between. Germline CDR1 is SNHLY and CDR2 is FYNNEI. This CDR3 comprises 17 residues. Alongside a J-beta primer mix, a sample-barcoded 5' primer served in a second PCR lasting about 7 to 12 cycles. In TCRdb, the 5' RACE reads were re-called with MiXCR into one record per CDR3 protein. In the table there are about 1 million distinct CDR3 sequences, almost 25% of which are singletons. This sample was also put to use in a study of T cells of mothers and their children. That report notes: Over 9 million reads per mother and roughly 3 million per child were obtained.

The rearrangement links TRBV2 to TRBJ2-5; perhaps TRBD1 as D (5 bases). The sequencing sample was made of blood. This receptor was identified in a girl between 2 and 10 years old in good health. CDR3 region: CASNLRKPQGDQETQYF. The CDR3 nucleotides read TGTGCCAGCAATTTGAGGAAGCCCCAAGGGGACCAAGAGACCCAGTACTTC.